This T cell receptor beta chain was retrieved from a study of blood T cell repertoires in COVID-19. Study as a whole: From the United States, Italy and Spain came samples of acute and convalescent COVID-19. T cells, B-cell-depleted T cells, or PBMCs provided the cDNA or gDNA that served as material.

Enrolled through a virtual design, the participants were between roughly 18 and 90 years of age and came from around 25 US areas. There are 12 residues in the CDR3. V was trimmed by 7 bases and J by 0 bases, leaving 7 bases between them. CDR1 and CDR2 (germline): SNHLY, FYNNEI. In the original analysis: Amplified reference gene primers provided the basis for estimating nucleated cell counts. The assay was immunoSEQ multiplex PCR, and TCRdb's table has in-frame clones only and misses some. The V and J calls and the clone size are those of that table, but D and trimming were determined from the DNA. The table shows about 400,000 clones, with nearly 90% occurring only once.

Specimen: PBMCs or T cells enriched from blood (not recorded which). The V and J genes are TRBV2 and TRBJ2-7, with TRBD1 as a possible D gene (6 bases). The clonotype originates from a woman aged 18-29 years with acute COVID-19. The CDR3 bases are TGTGCCAGCAAAGGGGGCTCCTACGAGCAGTACTTC. Amino acid sequence: CASKGGSYEQYF.